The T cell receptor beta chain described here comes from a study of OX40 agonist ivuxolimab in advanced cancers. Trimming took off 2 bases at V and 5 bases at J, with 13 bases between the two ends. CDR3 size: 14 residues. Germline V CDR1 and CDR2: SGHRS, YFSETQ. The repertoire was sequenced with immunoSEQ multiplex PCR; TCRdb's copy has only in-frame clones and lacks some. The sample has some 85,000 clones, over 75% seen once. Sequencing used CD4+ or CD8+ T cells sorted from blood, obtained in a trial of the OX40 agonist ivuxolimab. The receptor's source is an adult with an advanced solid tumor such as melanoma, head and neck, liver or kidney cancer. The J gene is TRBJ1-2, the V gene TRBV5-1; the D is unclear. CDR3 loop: CASSLEGAGYGYTF. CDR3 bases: TGCGCCAGCAGCTTAGAGGGCGCTGGGTATGGCTACACCTTC.